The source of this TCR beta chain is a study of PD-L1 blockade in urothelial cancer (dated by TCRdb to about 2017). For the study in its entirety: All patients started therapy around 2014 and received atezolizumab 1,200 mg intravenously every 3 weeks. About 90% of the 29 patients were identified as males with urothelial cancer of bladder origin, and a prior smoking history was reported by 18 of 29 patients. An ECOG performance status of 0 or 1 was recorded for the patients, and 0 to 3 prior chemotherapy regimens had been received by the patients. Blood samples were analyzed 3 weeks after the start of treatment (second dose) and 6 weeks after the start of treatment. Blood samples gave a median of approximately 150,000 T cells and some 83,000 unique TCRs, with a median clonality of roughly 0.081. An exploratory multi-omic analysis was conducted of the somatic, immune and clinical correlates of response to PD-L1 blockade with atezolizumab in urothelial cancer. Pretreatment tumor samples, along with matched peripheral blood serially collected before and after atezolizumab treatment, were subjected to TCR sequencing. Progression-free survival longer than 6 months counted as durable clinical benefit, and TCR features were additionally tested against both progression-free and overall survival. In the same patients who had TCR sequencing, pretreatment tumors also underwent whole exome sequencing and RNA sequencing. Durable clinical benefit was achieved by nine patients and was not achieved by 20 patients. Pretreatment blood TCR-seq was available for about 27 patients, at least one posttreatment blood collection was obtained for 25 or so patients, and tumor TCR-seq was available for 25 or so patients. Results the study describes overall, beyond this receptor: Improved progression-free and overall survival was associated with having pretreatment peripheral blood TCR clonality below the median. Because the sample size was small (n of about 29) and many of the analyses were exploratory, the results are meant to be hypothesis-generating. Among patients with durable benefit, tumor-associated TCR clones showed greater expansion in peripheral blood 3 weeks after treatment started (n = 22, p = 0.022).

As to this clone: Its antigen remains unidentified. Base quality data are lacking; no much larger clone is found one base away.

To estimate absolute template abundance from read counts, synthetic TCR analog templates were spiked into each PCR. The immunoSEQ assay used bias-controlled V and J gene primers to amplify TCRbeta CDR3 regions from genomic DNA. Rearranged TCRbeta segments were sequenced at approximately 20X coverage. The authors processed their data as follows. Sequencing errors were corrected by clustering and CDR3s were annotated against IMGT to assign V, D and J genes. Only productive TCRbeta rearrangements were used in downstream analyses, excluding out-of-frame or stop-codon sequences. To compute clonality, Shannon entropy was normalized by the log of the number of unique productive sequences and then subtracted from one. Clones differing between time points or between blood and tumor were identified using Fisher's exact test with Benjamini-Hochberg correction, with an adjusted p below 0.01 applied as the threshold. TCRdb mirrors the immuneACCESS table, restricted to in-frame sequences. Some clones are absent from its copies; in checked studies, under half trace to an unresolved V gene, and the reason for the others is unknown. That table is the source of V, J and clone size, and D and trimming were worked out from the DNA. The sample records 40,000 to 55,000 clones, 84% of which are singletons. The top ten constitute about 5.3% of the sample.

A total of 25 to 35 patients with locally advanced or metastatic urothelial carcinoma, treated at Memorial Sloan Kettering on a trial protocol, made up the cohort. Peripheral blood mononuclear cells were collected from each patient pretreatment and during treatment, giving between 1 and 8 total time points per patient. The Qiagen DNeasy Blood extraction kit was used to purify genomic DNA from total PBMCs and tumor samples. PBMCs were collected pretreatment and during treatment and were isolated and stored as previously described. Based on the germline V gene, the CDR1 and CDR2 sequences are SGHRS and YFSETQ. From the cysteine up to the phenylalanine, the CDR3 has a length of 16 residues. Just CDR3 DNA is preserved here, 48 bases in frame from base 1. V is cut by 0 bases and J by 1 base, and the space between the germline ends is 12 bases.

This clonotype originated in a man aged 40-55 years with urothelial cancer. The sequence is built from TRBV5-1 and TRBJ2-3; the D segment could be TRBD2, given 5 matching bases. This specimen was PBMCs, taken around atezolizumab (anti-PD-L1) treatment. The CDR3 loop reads CASSLAEGIGTDTQYF. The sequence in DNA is TGCGCCAGCAGCTTGGCTGAGGGTATCGGCACAGATACGCAGTATTTT.